Included here is one T cell receptor (beta chain) sequence, with context. Its antigen is unidentified. This sample is drawn from a study of OX40 agonist ivuxolimab in advanced cancers. Study at large: Enrolled patients in dose escalation had cancers that were hepatocellular carcinoma, melanoma, renal cell or head and neck cancer. Partial responses occurred in three patients (one hepatocellular carcinoma, two cutaneous melanoma).

Method: immunoSEQ multiplex PCR; TCRdb's copy keeps in-frame clones and lacks some. The table has 60,000 to 75,000 clones, 80% to 90% seen once. The CDR3 consists of 14 residues. Germline lookup yields CDR1 LGHNA and CDR2 YNFKEQ. V was clipped by 3 bases and J by 1 base, with 9 bases between them. Regarding the study as a whole: Researchers report that CD8+ T cells had, on average, more expanded clones than CD4+.

The genes are TRBV4-2 and TRBJ1-1; no reliable D call. This clonotype was obtained from an adult with an advanced solid tumor such as melanoma, head and neck, liver or kidney cancer. The sample here was CD4+ or CD8+ T cells sorted from blood, taken in a trial of the OX40 agonist ivuxolimab. The CDR3 is CASSHLKGNTEAFF. The CDR3 nucleotides read TGTGCCAGCAGCCACCTAAAGGGGAACACTGAAGCTTTCTTT.